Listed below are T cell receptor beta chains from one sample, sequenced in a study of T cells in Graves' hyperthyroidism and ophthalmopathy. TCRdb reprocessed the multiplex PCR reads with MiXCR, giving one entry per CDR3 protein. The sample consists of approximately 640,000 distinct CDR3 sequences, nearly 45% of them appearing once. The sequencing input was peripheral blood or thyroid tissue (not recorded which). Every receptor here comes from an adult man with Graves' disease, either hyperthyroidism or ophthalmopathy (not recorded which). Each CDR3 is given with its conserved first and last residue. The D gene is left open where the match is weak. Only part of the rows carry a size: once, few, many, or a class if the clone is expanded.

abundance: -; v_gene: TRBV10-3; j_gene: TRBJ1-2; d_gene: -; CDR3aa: CAISEAIAGGAQGGYTF; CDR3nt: TGTGCCATCAGTGAAGCTATTGCGGGGGGCGCGCAGGGTGGCTACACCTTC
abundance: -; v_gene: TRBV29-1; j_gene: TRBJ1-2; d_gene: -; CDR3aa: CSVERGREDSYGYTF; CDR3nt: TGCAGCGTTGAACGGGGCAGGGAGGATAGCTATGGCTACACCTTC
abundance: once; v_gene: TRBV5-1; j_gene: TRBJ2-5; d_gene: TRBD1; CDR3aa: CASSLPGQGPIETQYF; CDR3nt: TGCGCCAGCAGCTTGCCGGGACAGGGCCCAATAGAGACCCAGTACTTC
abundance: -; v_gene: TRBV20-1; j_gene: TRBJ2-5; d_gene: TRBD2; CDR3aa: CSARDLRLAGGPRETQYF; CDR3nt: TGCAGTGCTAGAGATCTAAGACTAGCGGGGGGGCCACGGGAGACCCAGTACTTC
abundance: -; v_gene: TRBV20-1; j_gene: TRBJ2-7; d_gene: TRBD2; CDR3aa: CSARGGREGSYEQYF; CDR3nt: TGCAGTGCTAGAGGGGGACGGGAGGGATCCTACGAGCAGTACTTC
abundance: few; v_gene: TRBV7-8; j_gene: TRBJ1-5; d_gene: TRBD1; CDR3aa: CASRPHRGQGNQPQHF; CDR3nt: TGTGCCAGCAGACCTCACAGGGGGCAAGGCAATCAGCCCCAGCATTTT
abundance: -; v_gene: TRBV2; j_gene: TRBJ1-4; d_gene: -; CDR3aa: CASSDPRATNEKLFF; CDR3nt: TGTGCCAGCAGTGACCCTAGGGCAACTAATGAAAAACTGTTTTTT
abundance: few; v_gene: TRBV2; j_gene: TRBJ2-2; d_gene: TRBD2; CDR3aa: CASSEAAVAGGTGELFF; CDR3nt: TGTGCCAGCAGTGAAGCGGCGGTAGCGGGGGGCACCGGGGAGCTGTTTTTT
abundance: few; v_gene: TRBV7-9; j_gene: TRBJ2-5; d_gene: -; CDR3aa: CASRPNRGRRETQYF; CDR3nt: TGTGCCAGCAGACCAAATCGGGGCAGAAGGGAGACCCAGTACTTC
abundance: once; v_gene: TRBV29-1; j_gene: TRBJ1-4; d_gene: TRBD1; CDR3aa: CSVRTGRKEKLFF; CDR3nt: TGCAGCGTTCGGACAGGGAGGAAAGAAAAACTGTTTTTT
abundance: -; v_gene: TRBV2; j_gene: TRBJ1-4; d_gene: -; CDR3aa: CASSELGRDPTVNEKLFF; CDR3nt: TGTGCCAGCAGTGAACTAGGACGGGACCCCACGGTTAATGAAAAACTGTTTTTT
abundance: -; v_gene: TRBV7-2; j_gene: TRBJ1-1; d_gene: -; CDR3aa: CASSWSPLGGMNTEAFF; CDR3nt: TGTGCCAGCAGCTGGTCACCGCTAGGGGGGATGAACACTGAAGCTTTCTTT
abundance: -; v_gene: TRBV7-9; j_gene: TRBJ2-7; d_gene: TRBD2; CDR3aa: CASSGGGSRDEQYF; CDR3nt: TGCGCCAGCAGCGGAGGCGGGAGTCGAGACGAGCAGTACTTC
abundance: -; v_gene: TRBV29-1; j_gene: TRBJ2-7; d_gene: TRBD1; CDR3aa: CSVGNLGTGGYEQYF; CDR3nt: TGCAGCGTTGGAAATTTAGGGACAGGGGGCTACGAGCAGTACTTC
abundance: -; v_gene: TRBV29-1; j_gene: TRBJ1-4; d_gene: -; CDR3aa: CSVAVSGDTEKLFF; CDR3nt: TGCAGCGTTGCTGTCTCGGGGGACACTGAAAAACTGTTTTTT
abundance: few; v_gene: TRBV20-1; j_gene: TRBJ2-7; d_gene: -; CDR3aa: CSARDYSGVFYEQYF; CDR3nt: TGCAGTGCTAGAGATTATTCGGGAGTCTTTTACGAGCAGTACTTC
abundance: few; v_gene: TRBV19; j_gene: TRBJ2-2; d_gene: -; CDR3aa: CASSSLRPNTGELFF; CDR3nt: TGTGCCAGTAGTTCCCTTCGACCGAACACCGGGGAGCTGTTTTTT
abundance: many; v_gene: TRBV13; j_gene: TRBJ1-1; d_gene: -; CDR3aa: CASSVLPQGNTEAFF; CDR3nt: TGTGCCAGCAGCGTCCTACCCCAGGGGAACACTGAAGCTTTCTTT
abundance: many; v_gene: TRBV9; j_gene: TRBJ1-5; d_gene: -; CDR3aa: CASSEGPPEGNQPQHF; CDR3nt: TGTGCCAGCAGCGAGGGACCACCCGAGGGCAATCAGCCCCAGCATTTT
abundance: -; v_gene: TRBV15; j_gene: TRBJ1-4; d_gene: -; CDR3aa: CATSRVVGAGEKLFF; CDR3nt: TGTGCCACCAGCAGAGTCGTGGGTGCTGGTGAAAAACTGTTTTTT
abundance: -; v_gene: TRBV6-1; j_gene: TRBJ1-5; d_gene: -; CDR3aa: CASSFRAKQPQHF; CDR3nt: TGTGCCAGCAGCTTCAGGGCTAAGCAGCCCCAGCATTTT
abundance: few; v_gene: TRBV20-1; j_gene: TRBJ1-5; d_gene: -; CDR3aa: CSALGEDSNQPQHF; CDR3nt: TGCAGTGCGCTGGGGGAAGATAGCAATCAGCCCCAGCATTTT
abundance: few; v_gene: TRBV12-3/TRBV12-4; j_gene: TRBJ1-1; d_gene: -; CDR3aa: CASTLQGSTEAFF; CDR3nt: TGTGCCAGCACCCTACAGGGAAGCACTGAAGCTTTCTTT
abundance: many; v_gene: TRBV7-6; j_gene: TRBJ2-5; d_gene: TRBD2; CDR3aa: CASSLSSGSQETQYF; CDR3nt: TGTGCCAGCAGCTTAAGTAGCGGGAGTCAGGAGACCCAGTACTTC
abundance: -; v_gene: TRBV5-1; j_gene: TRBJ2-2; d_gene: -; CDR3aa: CASTRTELFF; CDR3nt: TGTGCCAGCACCCGGACAGAGCTGTTTTTT
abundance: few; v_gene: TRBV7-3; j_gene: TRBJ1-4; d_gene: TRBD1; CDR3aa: CASSRATSGGSGEKLFF; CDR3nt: TGTGCCAGCAGCCGCGCGACCTCAGGGGGAAGTGGGGAAAAACTGTTTTTT
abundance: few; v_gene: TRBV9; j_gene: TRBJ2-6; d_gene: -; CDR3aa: CASSLQISGANVLTF; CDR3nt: TGTGCCAGCTCGTTGCAGATCTCTGGGGCCAACGTCCTGACTTTC
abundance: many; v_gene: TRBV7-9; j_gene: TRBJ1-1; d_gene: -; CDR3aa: CASSLLERSTEAFF; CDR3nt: TGTGCCAGCAGCTTATTAGAGCGATCCACTGAAGCTTTCTTT
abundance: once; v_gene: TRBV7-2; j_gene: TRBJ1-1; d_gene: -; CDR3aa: CASSAGGGGMGTEAFF; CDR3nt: TGTGCCAGCAGCGCTGGGGGGGGGGGCATGGGCACTGAAGCTTTCTTT
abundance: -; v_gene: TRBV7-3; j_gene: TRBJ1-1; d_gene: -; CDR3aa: CASSPFPRDPINEAFF; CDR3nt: TGCGCCAGCAGCCCCTTTCCCAGGGACCCCATTAATGAAGCTTTCTTT
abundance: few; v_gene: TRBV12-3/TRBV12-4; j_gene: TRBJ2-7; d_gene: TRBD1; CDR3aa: CASSFWDRSYEQYF; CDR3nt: TGTGCCAGCAGTTTCTGGGACAGATCCTACGAGCAGTACTTC
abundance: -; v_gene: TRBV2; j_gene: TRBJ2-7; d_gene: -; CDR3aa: CASRRSRAYEQYF; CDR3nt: TGTGCCAGCAGGAGGTCCAGAGCCTACGAGCAGTACTTC
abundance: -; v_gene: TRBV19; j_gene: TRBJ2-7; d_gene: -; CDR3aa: CASGASVEQYF; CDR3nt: TGTGCCAGCGGGGCGTCGGTCGAGCAGTACTTC
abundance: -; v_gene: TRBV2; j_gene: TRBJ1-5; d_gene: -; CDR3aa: CASKGRTNSNQPQHF; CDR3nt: TGTGCCAGCAAGGGTAGGACAAATAGCAATCAGCCCCAGCATTTT
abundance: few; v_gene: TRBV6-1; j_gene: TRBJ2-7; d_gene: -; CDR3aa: CASSEAWTAIYEQYF; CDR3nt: TGTGCCAGCAGTGAAGCGTGGACAGCGATCTACGAGCAGTACTTC
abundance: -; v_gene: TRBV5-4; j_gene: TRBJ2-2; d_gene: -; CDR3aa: CASSGAPSRELFF; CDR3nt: TGTGCCAGCAGTGGGGCCCCTAGTAGGGAGCTGTTTTTT
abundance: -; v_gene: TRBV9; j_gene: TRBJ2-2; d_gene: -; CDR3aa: CASSVATGDTGELFF; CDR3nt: TGTGCCAGCAGCGTAGCTACGGGAGACACCGGGGAGCTGTTTTTT
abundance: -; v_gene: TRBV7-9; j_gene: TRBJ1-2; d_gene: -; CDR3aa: CASSEPENYGYTF; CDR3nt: TGTGCCAGCAGCGAGCCCGAGAACTATGGCTACACCTTC
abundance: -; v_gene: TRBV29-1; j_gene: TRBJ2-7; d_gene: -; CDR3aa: CSGGTGGHEQYF; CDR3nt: TGCAGCGGGGGCACGGGGGGCCACGAGCAGTACTTC
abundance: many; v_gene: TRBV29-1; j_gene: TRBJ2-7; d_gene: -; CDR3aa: CSVDDSYEQYF; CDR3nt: TGCAGCGTTGACGACAGCTACGAGCAGTACTTC
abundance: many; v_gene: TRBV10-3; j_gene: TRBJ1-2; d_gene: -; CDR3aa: CAISEQVDGYTF; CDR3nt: TGTGCCATCAGTGAACAGGTTGATGGCTACACCTTC
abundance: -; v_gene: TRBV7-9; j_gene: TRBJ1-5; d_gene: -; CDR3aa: CASSQSGGRGQPQHF; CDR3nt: TGCGCCAGCAGCCAGTCAGGAGGCCGGGGACAGCCCCAGCATTTT
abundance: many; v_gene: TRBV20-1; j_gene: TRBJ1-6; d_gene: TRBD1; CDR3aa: CSATGTGHNSPLHF; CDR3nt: TGCAGTGCAACTGGGACAGGGCATAATTCACCCCTCCACTTT
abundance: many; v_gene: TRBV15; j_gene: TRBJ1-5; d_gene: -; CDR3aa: CATSEAGSNQPQHF; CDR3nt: TGTGCCACCAGTGAGGCCGGGAGCAATCAGCCCCAGCATTTT
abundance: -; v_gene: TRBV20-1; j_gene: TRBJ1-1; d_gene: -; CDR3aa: CSARDRIGLNTEAFF; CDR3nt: TGCAGTGCTAGAGATCGTATAGGGTTGAACACTGAAGCTTTCTTT
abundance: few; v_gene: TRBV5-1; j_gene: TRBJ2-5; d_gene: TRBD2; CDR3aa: CASSIAGVETQYF; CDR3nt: TGCGCCAGCAGCATAGCGGGAGTAGAGACCCAGTACTTC
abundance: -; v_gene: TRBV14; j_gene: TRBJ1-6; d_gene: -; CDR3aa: CASSRRGINSPLHF; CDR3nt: TGTGCCAGCAGCCGCAGGGGAATCAATTCACCCCTCCACTTT
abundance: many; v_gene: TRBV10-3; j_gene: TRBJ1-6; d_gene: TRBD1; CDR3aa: CATGLETGSNSPLHF; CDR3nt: TGTGCCACCGGACTCGAGACAGGGAGTAATTCACCCCTCCACTTT
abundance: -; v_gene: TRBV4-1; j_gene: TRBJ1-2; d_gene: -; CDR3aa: CASSQETNRASYTF; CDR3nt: TGCGCCAGCAGCCAAGAGACGAACAGGGCTAGCTACACCTTC
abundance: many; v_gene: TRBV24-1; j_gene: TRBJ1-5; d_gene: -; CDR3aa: CATSAFGFTQPQHF; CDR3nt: TGTGCCACCAGTGCATTTGGGTTTACGCAGCCCCAGCATTTT
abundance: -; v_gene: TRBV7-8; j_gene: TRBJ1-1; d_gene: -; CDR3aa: CASSEFGNREAFF; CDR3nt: TGTGCCAGCAGTGAATTTGGGAACAGGGAAGCTTTCTTT
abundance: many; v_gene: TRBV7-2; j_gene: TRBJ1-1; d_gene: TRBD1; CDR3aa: CASNLHRGLEAFF; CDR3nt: TGTGCCAGCAACCTACACAGGGGCCTCGAAGCTTTCTTT
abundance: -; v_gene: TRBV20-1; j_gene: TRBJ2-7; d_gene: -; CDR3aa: CSAWSGGDYEQYF; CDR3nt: TGCAGTGCCTGGAGTGGTGGCGACTACGAGCAGTACTTC
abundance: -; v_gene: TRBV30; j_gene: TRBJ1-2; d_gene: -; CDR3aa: CAWSSNYGYTF; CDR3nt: TGTGCCTGGAGTTCTAACTATGGCTACACCTTC
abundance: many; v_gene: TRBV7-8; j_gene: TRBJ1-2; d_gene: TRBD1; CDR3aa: CASSLGPGTEDYGYTF; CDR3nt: TGTGCCAGCAGCTTAGGACCCGGGACAGAAGATTATGGCTACACCTTC
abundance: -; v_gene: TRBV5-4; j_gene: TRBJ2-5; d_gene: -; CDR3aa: CASSAYGPDQETQYF; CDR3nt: TGCGCCAGCAGCGCGTACGGTCCAGACCAAGAGACCCAGTACTTC
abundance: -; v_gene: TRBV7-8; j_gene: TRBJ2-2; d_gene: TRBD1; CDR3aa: CASSFAGGTGELFF; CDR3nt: TGTGCCAGCAGCTTCGCAGGGGGCACCGGGGAGCTGTTTTTT
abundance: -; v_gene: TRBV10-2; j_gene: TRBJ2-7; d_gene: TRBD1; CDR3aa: CASTPSGRGTGRSYEQYF; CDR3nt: TGCGCCAGCACCCCCTCTGGAAGAGGGACAGGGCGTTCCTACGAGCAGTACTTC
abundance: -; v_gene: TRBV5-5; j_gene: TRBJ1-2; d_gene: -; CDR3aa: CASSRPARGIYGYTF; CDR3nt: TGTGCCAGCAGCAGACCCGCCCGGGGGATCTATGGCTACACCTTC